A single sample gave rise to the 9 T cell receptor beta chains below, sequenced in a study of T cells after yellow fever vaccination. TCRdb reprocessed the 5' RACE reads with MiXCR, giving one entry per CDR3 protein. The sample holds approximately 550,000 distinct CDR3 sequences, around 21% seen once. The sequencing here drew on PBMCs, taken 15 days after the yellow fever booster vaccination. These receptors all stem from a man younger than 40 who received the YFV17D yellow fever vaccine.

This clonotype has more than one count but fewer than ten. The chain recombines TRBV7-9 with TRBJ2-5; D is possibly TRBD1 (6 bases). V lost 5 bases to trimming and J lost 4 bases, with 11 bases between them. The CDR3 is made up of 13 amino acids. The germline CDR1 and CDR2 sequences are SEHNR and FQNEAQ (reference sequence). CDR3 sequence reads: CASSPGVIETQYF. The CDR3 DNA reads TGTGCCAGCAGCCCAGGGGTCATAGAGACCCAGTACTTC.

Here the CDR3 DNA reads TGCGCCAGCAGCCAAGAGGGGGACTCGTACGAGCAGTACTTC. Encoded protein: CASSQEGDSYEQYF. The genes are TRBV4-3 and TRBJ2-7; D perhaps matches TRBD2 (6 bases). The CDR3 contains 14 residues. Germline lookup yields CDR1 LGHNA and CDR2 YSLEER. Trimming left V 0 bases short and J 4 bases short, with 10 bases between.

The chain links TRBV15 to TRBJ2-3; D gene unclear. The germline V gene has CDR1 LNHNV and CDR2 YYDKDF (reference sequence). The length of the CDR3 is 16 residues. V lost 3 bases, J lost 2 bases, and 15 bases lay in between. CDR3 in amino acids: CATSSGPRAVTDTQYF. Written as DNA, the CDR3 is TGTGCCACCAGCAGCGGGCCCCGGGCGGTCACAGATACGCAGTATTTT.

The chain carries TRBV15 and TRBJ2-2; D call uncertain. The CDR3 contains 19 residues. The V gene's germline CDR1 is LNHNV and CDR2 YYDKDF (reference sequence). Trimming pared 0 bases from V and 1 base from J, leaving 18 bases between. CDR3 sequence (DNA): TGTGCCACCAGCAGAGATCATGTGCTCCTCCGAGAGAACACCGGGGAGCTGTTTTTT. Protein: CATSRDHVLLRENTGELFF.

CDR3 sequence (DNA): TGTGCCAGCAGCTTAGCGCTCGTGGACAGCTACGAGCAGTACTTC. Translation: CASSLALVDSYEQYF. V is TRBV7-2 and J is TRBJ2-7; possibly TRBD1 for D (6 bases). CDR3 length: 15 residues. Germline V gene data show CDR1 as SGHTA and CDR2 as FQGNSA. V lost 0 bases, J lost 3 bases, and 12 bases lay in between.

The V and J genes are TRBV20-1 and TRBJ2-1; 8 bases fit TRBD1. This CDR3 contains 16 residues. Germline assignment: CDR1 DFQATT and CDR2 SNEGSKA (reference sequence). The trim removed 4 bases at V and 0 bases at J, leaving 8 bases unmatched. This CDR3 reads CSATETGEYSYNEQFF. The DNA for the CDR3 is TGCAGTGCTACAGAGACAGGGGAATACTCCTACAATGAGCAGTTCTTC.

CDR3 amino acids: CASSLGWDTYEQYF. DNA of the CDR3: TGTGCCAGCAGCTTAGGTTGGGATACCTACGAGCAGTACTTC. This chain links TRBV7-2 with TRBJ2-7, with unresolved D. Trimming took 1 base from V and 2 from J, leaving 9 bases between them. Germline values: CDR1 SGHTA, CDR2 FQGNSA. The CDR3 totals 14 residues.

The genes are TRBV5-1 and TRBJ2-7, with 12 bases that match TRBD1. From germline, CDR1 is SGHRS and CDR2 YFSETQ. Unmatched junction bases numbered 4, after V lost 7 bases and J lost 2 bases. The CDR3 loop spans 14 amino acids. The CDR3 nucleotides read TGCGCCAGCGGTCGGGACAGGGGGCCCTACGAGCAGTACTTC. Translation: CASGRDRGPYEQYF.

The rearrangement uses TRBV25-1 and TRBJ1-6; tentatively, D is TRBD1 (6 bases). Germline V gives CDR1 MGHDK, CDR2 SYGVNS. The CDR3 length is 14 residues. V was cut by 4 bases and J by 5 bases, with 9 bases left in between. The CDR3 sequence is CASSVQGDNSPLHF. CDR3 nucleotide sequence: TGTGCCAGCAGTGTACAGGGAGATAATTCACCCCTCCACTTT.